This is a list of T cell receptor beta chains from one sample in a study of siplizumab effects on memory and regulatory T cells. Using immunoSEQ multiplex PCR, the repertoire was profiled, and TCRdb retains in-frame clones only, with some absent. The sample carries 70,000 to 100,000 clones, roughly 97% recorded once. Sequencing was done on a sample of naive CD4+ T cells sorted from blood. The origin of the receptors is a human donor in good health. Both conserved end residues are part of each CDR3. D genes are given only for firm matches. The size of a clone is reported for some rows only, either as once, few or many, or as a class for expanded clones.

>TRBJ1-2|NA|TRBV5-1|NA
CASSLWQGEDGYTF
TGCGCCAGCAGCTTGTGGCAGGGCGAGGATGGCTACACCTTC
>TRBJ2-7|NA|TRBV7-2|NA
CASSLPGAYEQYF
TGTGCCAGCAGCCTTCCCGGGGCCTACGAGCAGTACTTC
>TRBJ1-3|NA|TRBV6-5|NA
CASSYGPGSGNTIYF
TGTGCCAGCAGTTACGGCCCCGGCTCTGGAAACACCATATATTTT
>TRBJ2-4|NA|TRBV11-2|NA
CASSLVQQAKNIQYF
TGTGCCAGCAGCTTAGTACAGCAAGCCAAAAACATTCAGTACTTC
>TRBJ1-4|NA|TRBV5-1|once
CASSLGPGTNEKLFF
TGCGCCAGCAGCTTGGGTCCAGGGACTAATGAAAAACTGTTTTTT
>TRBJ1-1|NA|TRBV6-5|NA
CASSYSQVMNTEAFF
TGTGCCAGCAGTTACTCGCAGGTCATGAACACTGAAGCTTTCTTT
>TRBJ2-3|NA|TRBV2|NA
CASSEWRDTQYF
TGTGCCAGCAGTGAATGGAGGGATACGCAGTATTTT
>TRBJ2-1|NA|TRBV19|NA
CASSSQEGTYNEQFF
TGTGCCAGTAGTTCCCAGGAGGGTACCTACAATGAGCAGTTCTTC
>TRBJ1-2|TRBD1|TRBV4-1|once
CASSQDLTGGSYGYTF
TGCGCCAGCAGCCAAGACCTGACAGGGGGGAGCTATGGCTACACCTTC
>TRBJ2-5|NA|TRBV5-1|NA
CASSFGWETQYF
TGCGCCAGCAGCTTTGGGTGGGAGACCCAGTACTTC
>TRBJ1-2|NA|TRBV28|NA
CASSLGQLYGYTF
TGTGCCAGCAGTTTAGGACAGCTCTATGGCTACACCTTC